This TCR beta chain was recorded in a study of blood T cell repertoires in COVID-19. Across the whole study: The United States, Italy and Spain supplied acute and convalescent COVID-19 samples. T cells, B-cell-depleted T cells, or PBMCs supplied cDNA or gDNA.

The germline V gene has CDR1 GTSNPN and CDR2 SVGIG (reference sequence). V gave up 1 base and J gave up 11 bases, with 14 bases separating them. The CDR3 is made up of 12 amino acids. In the study's own analysis: By means of reference gene primer amplification, nucleated cell counts were estimated. Clones were sequenced by immunoSEQ multiplex PCR, and TCRdb holds only the in-frame ones, with some missing. V, J and clone size derive from that table, while D and trimming were established from the DNA sequence. The repertoire has a few hundred thousand clones, approximately 85% of them found once; the top ten carry roughly 2.6%.

The chain has TRBV30 and TRBJ1-1; weak D call: TRBD1 (5 bases). The TCR was taken from a man aged 45 to 65 who had recovered from COVID-19. The sequenced material came from peripheral blood. CDR3 nucleotides: TGTGCCTGGAGTGCCCCAAGGAGGGGTGCTTTCTTT. Residues: CAWSAPRRGAFF.